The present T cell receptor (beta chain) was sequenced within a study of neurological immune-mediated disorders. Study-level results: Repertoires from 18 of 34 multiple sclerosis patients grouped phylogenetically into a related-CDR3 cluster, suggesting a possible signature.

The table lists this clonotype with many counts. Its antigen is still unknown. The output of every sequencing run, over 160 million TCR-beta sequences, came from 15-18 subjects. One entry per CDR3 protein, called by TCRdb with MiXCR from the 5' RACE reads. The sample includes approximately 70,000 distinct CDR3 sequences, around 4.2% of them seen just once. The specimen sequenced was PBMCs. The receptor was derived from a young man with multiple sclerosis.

The CDR3 loop reads CSAQDMAGYTF. CDR3 coding DNA: TGCAGTGCTCAGGACATGGCTGGCTACACCTTC. The chain uses TRBV20-1 and TRBJ1-2; perhaps TRBD1 as D (5 bases). The CDR3 sequence is 11 residues long. Trimming pared 5 bases from V and 7 bases from J, leaving 11 bases between. CDR1 is DFQATT and CDR2 is SNEGSKA in the germline V gene (reference sequence).